The source of this TCR beta chain is a study of T-cell reconstitution after alpha-beta-depleted transplantation in children (dated by TCRdb to 2016 to 2018). About the study as a whole: Using TCR repertoire profiling, the study quantitatively followed how T-cell immune reconstitution unfolded in children after TCRalphabeta/CD19-depleted allogeneic hematopoietic cell transplantation.

V was cut back by 1 base and J by 0 bases, leaving a gap of 13 bases between them. There are 17 amino acids in the CDR3, from cysteine to phenylalanine inclusive. Only CDR3 DNA remains: 51 bases, in frame from the first base. As to this clonotype: Its antigen remains unidentified. Base-call qualities are not available, and no considerably larger clone is one nucleotide away.

Libraries were built with PCR. The instrument given in TCRdb is Illumina HiSeq 2500. TCR library preparation used molecular barcoding, with unique molecular identifiers applied to normalize quantification of the TCRbeta repertoire. TCRdb ran its own pipeline on the public reads, namely fastp trimming at Q25 and MiXCR clone calling, and kept in-frame beta chains. For every CDR3 protein sequence, its rows merge into one entry that carries the most common genes and DNA. For this sample there are 400,000 to 500,000 distinct CDR3 sequences; approximately 11% appear just once. The ten largest make up about 5% of the sample.

Sequenced material: PBMCs from the stem cell graft donor, taken from the stem cell graft. The sequence derives from a human donor who donated a stem cell graft to a child with acute myeloid leukemia. This sequence uses TRBV12-3 or TRBV12-4 and TRBJ2-1; the D gene is perhaps TRBD1, on 5 matching bases. The CDR3 is CASSLGVDSRSYNEQFF. The bases read TGTGCCAGCAGTTTAGGTGTAGACAGCCGCTCCTACAATGAGCAGTTCTTC.